The sequence of this TCR beta chain was determined in a study of T cell repertoires in aging, cancer and after chemotherapy. Study-level information: Donors were grouped into six age bands spanning 30 or younger through 70 or older. Paired samples before and after chemotherapy came from glioblastoma patients receiving temozolomide-based therapy.

A mixed TRB-A/B primer pool amplified rearranged TRB by multiplex touch-down PCR. Each CDR3 protein is one row after TCRdb ran MiXCR on the multiplex PCR reads. This sample yields under 2,500 distinct CDR3 sequences, of which 64% are seen a single time; 50% to 60% belongs to the top ten. TCR beta rearrangements were amplified from peripheral blood genomic DNA. On this clonotype itself: A much bigger clone sits one base away, suggesting this may be a read error.

In germline, CDR1 is SGHAT, CDR2 FQNNGV. V was pared by 0 bases and J by 4 bases, with 4 bases between. CDR3 size: 13 residues. This TCR was sampled from a human donor with a solid tumor. The J gene is TRBJ1-5, the V gene TRBV11-2; D uncertain. The sequenced sample consisted of blood. This chain's CDR3 is CASSLDINQPQHF. The CDR3 DNA reads as TGTGCCAGCAGCTTAGATATAAATCAGCCCCAGCATTTT.